These T cell receptor beta chains were read from a single sample in a study of T cell responses to AZD1222 COVID-19 vaccine. Assay: immunoSEQ multiplex PCR; the TCRdb copy retains only in-frame clones and omits some. Among fewer than 180,000 clones listed, roughly 90% were seen once. This specimen consisted of peripheral blood, obtained 28 days after the second AZD1222 dose. All receptors derive from an adult who received the AZD1222 COVID-19 vaccine. Both conserved end residues are part of each CDR3. The D gene is left open where the match is weak. Clone size is not always given. Where it is, it says once, few, many or a class for expanded clones.

CDR3 DNA: TGCAGCGTTGAAGCCCCAGGGAGGAAGCAGTATTTT
CDR3 protein: CSVEAPGRKQYF
J gene: TRBJ2-3
clone size: once
V gene: TRBV29-1
D gene: NA

CDR3 DNA: TGTGCCAGTAGTATCTCGGGTGGCCGTGCGGAGAGGCGAAAACTGTTTTTT
CDR3 protein: CASSISGGRAERRKLFF
J gene: TRBJ1-4
clone size: NA
V gene: TRBV19
D gene: NA

CDR3 DNA: TGTGCCAGCAGTTTGGGAAAGAGGGCCATCGCCCCTTACGAGCAGTACTTC
CDR3 protein: CASSLGKRAIAPYEQYF
J gene: TRBJ2-7
clone size: NA
V gene: TRBV27
D gene: NA

CDR3 DNA: TGTGCCAGCAGCCAAGCCCGCAGGGTTAACGGAGAGACCCAGTACTTC
CDR3 protein: CASSQARRVNGETQYF
J gene: TRBJ2-5
clone size: NA
V gene: TRBV3-1/TRBV3-2
D gene: NA

CDR3 DNA: TGTGCCAGCAGCCCTCTTCAATACAATGAGCAGTTCTTC
CDR3 protein: CASSPLQYNEQFF
J gene: TRBJ2-1
clone size: NA
V gene: TRBV12-3/TRBV12-4
D gene: NA

CDR3 DNA: TGTGCCAGCAGCTTGGTTACACTCTTAGAACCCCAGCATTTT
CDR3 protein: CASSLVTLLEPQHF
J gene: TRBJ1-5
clone size: NA
V gene: TRBV5-8
D gene: NA

CDR3 DNA: TGCAGTGCTCGGTTGAATGAGCAGTTCTTC
CDR3 protein: CSARLNEQFF
J gene: TRBJ2-1
clone size: once
V gene: TRBV20-1
D gene: NA

CDR3 DNA: TGTGCCAATCAAGGACAGGGCTCCTACGAGCAGTACTTC
CDR3 protein: CANQGQGSYEQYF
J gene: TRBJ2-7
clone size: NA
V gene: TRBV28
D gene: TRBD1

CDR3 DNA: TGTGCCAGCACGGACAGAAACTATGGCTACACCTTC
CDR3 protein: CASTDRNYGYTF
J gene: TRBJ1-2
clone size: NA
V gene: TRBV6-6
D gene: NA

CDR3 DNA: TGCGCCAGCAGCCAGCCTAGGGGTACTGAAGCTTTCTTT
CDR3 protein: CASSQPRGTEAFF
J gene: TRBJ1-1
clone size: NA
V gene: TRBV4-1
D gene: NA

CDR3 DNA: TGTGCCACCAGCACGGTAGCGGGAGTCGTTGAGCAGTTCTTC
CDR3 protein: CATSTVAGVVEQFF
J gene: TRBJ2-1
clone size: NA
V gene: TRBV15
D gene: TRBD2